This TCR beta chain was profiled in a study of beta chain bispecific antibodies for T cell cancers. Study as a whole: TRBV sequencing of surviving healthy T cells measured each family's depletion. Surface TRBV12 (TRBV12-3) was on Jurkat, TRBV5-5 on HPB-ALL. Overall study findings and caveats: In these mixed samples, most targeted TRBV reads derived from the leukemia cell line. The TRBV12-3 share of total TRBV signal fell approximately 99% after anti-TRBV12 rather than anti-CD19 exposure.

The CDR3 has 15 amino acids. V was clipped by 0 bases and J by 2 bases; unmatched bases: 2. The germline V gene has CDR1 SGHRS and CDR2 YFSETQ. This clonotype was detected ten times or more. Antigen specificity is unknown. Blood mononuclear cells were expanded for roughly 3 days using either OKT3 anti-CD3 antibody or CD3/CD28 beads. From the 5' RACE reads, TCRdb called clonotypes with MiXCR, one entry per CDR3 protein. Among tens of thousands of distinct CDR3 sequences, approximately 1.9% were seen once, and the ten largest hold 5.2%. The clonotype comes from a human donor in good health. Some clones in this sample may be carry-over from other donors' samples. The chain links TRBV5-1 to TRBJ2-3; 8 bases are shared with TRBD2. Here the sequenced sample was healthy donor T cells cultured with leukemia cells, taken from a culture containing a bispecific antibody targeting TCR Vbeta12. Here the CDR3 reads CASSLVGGDTDTQYF. The CDR3 nucleotides are TGCGCCAGCAGCTTGGTCGGGGGGGACACAGATACGCAGTATTTT.